This passage covers 21 T cell receptor beta chains from one sample sequenced in a study of siplizumab effects on memory and regulatory T cells. TCRdb's copy holds only in-frame clones and misses some; the assay was immunoSEQ multiplex PCR. The sample includes some 100,000 clones, around 92% of them seen just once. The material sequenced was Tregs sorted from blood. The source is a human donor in good health.

This clone was counted once. The J gene is TRBJ2-7, the V gene TRBV28, with 11 bases lining up with TRBD2. The CDR3 totals 17 residues. V lost 4 bases, J lost 2 bases, and 10 bases stayed unmatched. Per germline, CDR1 MDHEN and CDR2 SYDVKM. For the CDR3, the DNA is TGTGCCAGCAGTTCCCCCTTCGGACTAGCGGGCCCCTACGAGCAGTACTTC. This sequence encodes CASSSPFGLAGPYEQYF.

This chain joins TRBV6-1 and TRBJ2-2; D possibly corresponds to TRBD2 (5 bases). Per the germline V gene, CDR1 is MNHNS and CDR2 is SASEGT. This CDR3 contains 14 residues. V was cut by 6 bases and J by 11 bases, with 19 bases left in between. CDR3 DNA: TGTGCCAGCAGCAGTCGGAGACACGGGGTCGAGCTGTTTTTT. Translating it yields CASSSRRHGVELFF.

This clone showed up just once. The chain joins TRBV7-3 to TRBJ1-1, with 8 bases aligning to TRBD1. The V segment lost 5 bases and the J segment 1 base; nucleotides outside the gene matches: 3. Germline V CDR1 and CDR2: SGHTA, FQGTGA. CDR3 size: 14 residues. The CDR3 DNA sequence: TGTGCCAGCAGCCAGGGACAGGCGAACACTGAAGCTTTCTTT. Its translation is CASSQGQANTEAFF.

This sequence joins TRBV28 and TRBJ1-2; the D is unclear. CDR3 length equals 14 residues. Between the trimmed V and J ends, which lost 0 bases and 4 bases, there was a span of 9 bases. Germline lookup yields CDR1 MDHEN and CDR2 SYDVKM. The CDR3 region has the DNA TGTGCCAGCAGTTTATGGGGCGGCGGCTATGGCTACACCTTC. Translating it yields CASSLWGGGYGYTF.

The CDR3 bases are TGTGCCAGCAGCTTTGCCAGGGGGGAGACCCAGTACTTC. Protein sequence: CASSFARGETQYF. The chain recombines TRBV7-2 with TRBJ2-5; 7 positions match TRBD1. Germline values: CDR1 SGHTA, CDR2 FQGNSA. CDR3 size: 13 residues. The trim removed 3 bases at V and 5 bases at J, leaving 3 bases unmatched.

The rearrangement links TRBV5-1 to TRBJ2-7; TRBD2 is a possible D gene (7 bases). The CDR3 spans 15 residues. The V end lost 4 bases, the J end lost 7 bases, and 21 bases lay between the germline ends. Germline assignment: CDR1 SGHRS and CDR2 YFSETQ. CDR3 protein: CASSVEGGLGREQYF. The CDR3 DNA reads TGCGCCAGCAGCGTAGAGGGGGGCCTCGGGAGGGAGCAGTACTTC.

The chain uses TRBV18 and TRBJ1-1; D not resolved. The V end was cut by 4 bases, the J end by 3 bases, with 6 bases between. The germline gives CDR1 KGHSH, CDR2 LQKENI. The CDR3 has 12 amino acids. CDR3 in DNA: TGTGCCAGCTCACTCATGGACACTGAAGCTTTCTTT. This gives the protein CASSLMDTEAFF.

The chain recombines TRBV2 with TRBJ2-3; D is ambiguous. The CDR3 has 14 amino acids. From germline, CDR1 is SNHLY and CDR2 FYNNEI. Trimming left V 1 base short and J 3 bases short, with 8 bases between. The CDR3 protein is CASSEGIVTDTQYF. CDR3 sequence (DNA): TGTGCCAGCAGTGAAGGCATCGTGACAGATACGCAGTATTTT.

The V call is TRBV18, the J call TRBJ2-2; the D gene is possibly TRBD1 (5 bases). Trimming removed 5 bases from V and 5 bases from J, with 12 bases in between. CDR1 is KGHSH and CDR2 is LQKENI in the germline V gene. The CDR3 has 14 amino acids. The CDR3 loop is CASSAVDRTGELFF. The CDR3, as DNA: TGTGCCAGCTCAGCAGTTGACAGAACCGGGGAGCTGTTTTTT.

The chain carries TRBV5-1 and TRBJ2-3, with D unresolved. The ends were cut back, 0 bases at V and 0 bases at J, with 11 bases in the middle. The CDR3 length is 16 residues. Germline-derived CDR1 and CDR2 are SGHRS and YFSETQ. This CDR3 reads CASSLAREISTDTQYF. CDR3 nucleotide sequence: TGCGCCAGCAGCTTGGCACGAGAGATTAGCACAGATACGCAGTATTTT. Variable domain in full (rest from reference TRBV5-1 and TRBJ2-3): KAGVTQTPRYLIKTRGQQVTLSCSPISGHRSVSWYQQTPGQGLQFLFEYFSETQRNKGNFPGRFSGRQFSNSRSEMNVSTLELGDSALYLCASSLAREISTDTQYFGPGTRLTVL.

The chain employs TRBV10-2 and TRBJ2-1, with 8 bases aligning to TRBD2. With V trimmed by 2 bases and J by 8 bases, 11 bases remained unmatched. This CDR3 contains 16 residues. In germline, CDR1 is WSHSY, CDR2 SAAADI. CDR3 DNA: TGCGCCAGCAGTGAGGGCCGACTAGCGACCTTGGATGAGCAGTTCTTC. The encoded protein is CASSEGRLATLDEQFF.

This sequence joins TRBV9 and TRBJ1-1; D is undetermined. CDR1 is SGDLS and CDR2 is YYNGEE in the germline V gene. Trimming took 6 bases from V and 3 from J, leaving 15 bases between them. CDR3 length equals 14 residues. CDR3 coding DNA: TGTGCCAGCACCAGTTCATCGACGGACACTGAAGCTTTCTTT. Translation: CASTSSSTDTEAFF.

This sequence joins TRBV2 and TRBJ2-2; 15 bases agree with TRBD2. Germline values: CDR1 SNHLY, CDR2 FYNNEI. This CDR3 contains 15 residues. After removal of 6 bases from V and 5 bases from J, the junction contained 1 base not matched to a gene. The CDR3 DNA is TGTGCCAGCAGGGGACTAGCGGGAGGAACCGGGGAGCTGTTTTTT. The encoded protein is CASRGLAGGTGELFF.

The chain employs TRBV5-6 and TRBJ2-1, with 9 bases that match TRBD2. The CDR3 runs to 14 residues. The trim removed 3 bases at V and 10 bases at J, leaving 8 bases unmatched. CDR1 SGHDT and CDR2 YYEEEE come from the germline V gene. The DNA for the CDR3 is TGTGCCAGCAGCTATACCTCAGCGGGAGGCGAGCAGTTCTTC. This codes for CASSYTSAGGEQFF.

The V gene is TRBV18, the J gene TRBJ2-2, with a tentative D call TRBD1 (7 bases). The germline V gene has CDR1 KGHSH and CDR2 LQKENI. Trimming cost V 0 bases and J 6 bases, with 11 bases left between them. The CDR3 length is 15 residues. The CDR3 protein is CASSPPAGGSGELFF. DNA of the CDR3: TGTGCCAGCTCACCACCGGCAGGGGGGTCCGGGGAGCTGTTTTTT.

The chain recombines TRBV14 with TRBJ2-5, with 7 bases fitting TRBD1. Losses at the gene ends were 0 bases for V and 1 base for J; bases not matched to a gene: 8. Germline V lookup: CDR1 SGHDN, CDR2 FVKESK. CDR3 length: 17 residues. The DNA for the CDR3 is TGTGCCAGCAGCCAAGATAGGGCCAGGGGGATCCAAGAGACCCAGTACTTC. This encodes CASSQDRARGIQETQYF.

J is TRBJ1-2 and V is TRBV19; D is perhaps TRBD1 (6 bases). Germline values: CDR1 LNHDA, CDR2 SQIVND (reference sequence). The CDR3 is 13 residues long. Trimming took off 5 bases at V and 4 bases at J, with 11 bases between the two ends. The CDR3 sequence: CASSVRDTYGYTF. In DNA form, the CDR3 reads TGTGCCAGTAGTGTTAGGGACACCTATGGCTACACCTTC.

The gene calls are TRBV12-5 and TRBJ1-4, with D perhaps matching TRBD1 (5 bases). The CDR3 has 15 residues. Germline V CDR1 and CDR2: LGHNT, FRNRAP. Deletions cut 0 bases from V and 7 bases from J, with 12 bases between. The chain's CDR3 is CASGLVYSGAEKLFF. The CDR3 nucleotides read TGTGCTAGTGGTTTGGTATACAGTGGGGCTGAAAAACTGTTTTTT.

The genes are TRBV7-8 and TRBJ2-5; no clear D. CDR1 SGHVS and CDR2 FQNEAQ come from the germline V gene. V shed 2 bases and J shed 9 bases, with 7 bases lying between them. The CDR3 totals 11 residues. The CDR3, as DNA: TGTGCCAGCAGCTTAATGTGGGCCCAGTACTTC. Amino acid sequence: CASSLMWAQYF.

The V call is TRBV4-1, the J call TRBJ2-5; 8 positions agree with TRBD2. Per germline, CDR1 MGHRA and CDR2 YSYEKL. There are 17 residues in the CDR3. Trimming took 0 bases from V and 6 from J; bases not matched to a gene: 12. The CDR3 spells CASSQDSTGRARKTQYF. The DNA for the CDR3 is TGCGCCAGCAGCCAAGATTCGACCGGGAGGGCCCGGAAGACCCAGTACTTC.

Note on this clone: A much larger clonotype is one base distant, so this may be a read error. The rearrangement links TRBV20-1 to TRBJ2-3, with D maybe TRBD2 (5 bases). Trimming cost V 6 bases and J 10 bases, with 14 bases left between them. CDR3 length: 11 residues. Per the germline V gene, CDR1 is DFQATT and CDR2 is SNEGSKA (reference sequence). CDR3 residues: CSASRGRPQYF. The CDR3, as DNA: TGCAGTGCGTCCCGGGGTCGCCCGCAGTATTTT.